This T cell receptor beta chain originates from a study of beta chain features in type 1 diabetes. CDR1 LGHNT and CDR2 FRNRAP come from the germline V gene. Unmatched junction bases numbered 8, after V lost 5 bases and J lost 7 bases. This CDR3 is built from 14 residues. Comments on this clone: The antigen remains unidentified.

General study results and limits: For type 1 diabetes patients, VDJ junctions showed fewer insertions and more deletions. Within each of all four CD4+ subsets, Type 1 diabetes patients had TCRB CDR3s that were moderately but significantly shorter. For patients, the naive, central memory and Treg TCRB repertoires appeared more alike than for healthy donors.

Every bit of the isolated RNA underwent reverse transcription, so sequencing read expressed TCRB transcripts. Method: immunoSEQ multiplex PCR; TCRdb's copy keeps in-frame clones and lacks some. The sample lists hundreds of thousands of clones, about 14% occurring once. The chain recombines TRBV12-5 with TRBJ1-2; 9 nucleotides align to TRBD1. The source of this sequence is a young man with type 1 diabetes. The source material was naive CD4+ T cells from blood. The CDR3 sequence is CASGAPGTGPGYTF. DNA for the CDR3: TGTGCTAGTGGTGCGCCCGGGACAGGGCCTGGCTACACCTTC.